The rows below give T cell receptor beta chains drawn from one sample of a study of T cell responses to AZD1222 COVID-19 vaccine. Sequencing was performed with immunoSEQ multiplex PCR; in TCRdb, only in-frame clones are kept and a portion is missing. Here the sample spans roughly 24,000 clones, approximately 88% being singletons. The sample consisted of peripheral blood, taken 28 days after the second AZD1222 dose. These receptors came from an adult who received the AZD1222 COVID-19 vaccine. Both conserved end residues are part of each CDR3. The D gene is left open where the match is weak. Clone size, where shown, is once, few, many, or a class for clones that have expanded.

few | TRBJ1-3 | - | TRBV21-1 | TGTGCCAGCAGCACGTCTGCGTCCTCTGGAAACACCATATATTTT | CASSTSASSGNTIYF
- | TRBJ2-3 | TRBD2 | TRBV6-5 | TGTGCCAGTCGGGGGGGTAGCACAGATACGCAGTATTTT | CASRGGSTDTQYF
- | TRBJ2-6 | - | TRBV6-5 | TGTGCCAGCCAACGGGGGCCTGGGGCCAACGTCCTGACTTTC | CASQRGPGANVLTF
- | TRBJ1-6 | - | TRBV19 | TGTGCCAGTAGTATAAGCAGGGGAGATTCACCCCTCCACTTT | CASSISRGDSPLHF
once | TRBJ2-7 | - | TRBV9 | TGTGCCAGCAGCCCCCAGGACAGATCCTACGAGCAGTACTTC | CASSPQDRSYEQYF
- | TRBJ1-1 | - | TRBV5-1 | TGCGCCAGCAGCTGGACAGTTTACACTGAAGCTTTCTTT | CASSWTVYTEAFF
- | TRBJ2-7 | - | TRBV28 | TGTGCCAGCAACTCGGGGTACGAGCAGTACTTC | CASNSGYEQYF
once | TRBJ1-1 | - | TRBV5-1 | TGCGCCAGCAGCTTATTCGAAAACACTGAAGCTTTCTTT | CASSLFENTEAFF
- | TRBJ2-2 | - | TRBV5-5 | TGTGCCAGCAACAAGGGAGGCGACGGGGAGCTGTTTTTT | CASNKGGDGELFF
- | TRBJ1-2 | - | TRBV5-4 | TGTGCCAGCAGCCCGAGCCCCGGGCTTGGCTACACCTTC | CASSPSPGLGYTF
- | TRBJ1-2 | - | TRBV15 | TGTGCCACCAGCAGAGCCCGGGAAAACTATGGCTACACCTTC | CATSRARENYGYTF
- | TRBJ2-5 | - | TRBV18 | TGTGCCAGCTCTTCCCGGACCATTCGGGACAAAGAGACCCAGTACTTC | CASSSRTIRDKETQYF
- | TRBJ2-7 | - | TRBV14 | TGTGCCAGCAGCCAAGGGGGGGCGGGAGAGCAGTACTTC | CASSQGGAGEQYF
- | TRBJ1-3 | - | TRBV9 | TGTGCCAGCAGCGGGGGGAGCTCTGGAAACACCATATATTTT | CASSGGSSGNTIYF
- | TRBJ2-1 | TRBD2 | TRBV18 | TGTGCCAGCTCACCAAGGAGAGCGGGGACGATAGATGAGCAGTTCTTC | CASSPRRAGTIDEQFF
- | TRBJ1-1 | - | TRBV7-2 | TGTGCCAGCAGCTTCGCGAACACTGAAGCTTTCTTT | CASSFANTEAFF
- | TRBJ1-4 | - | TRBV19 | TGTGCCAGTAAGCCCGGCGGGACCTGGGATGAAAAACTGTTTTTT | CASKPGGTWDEKLFF
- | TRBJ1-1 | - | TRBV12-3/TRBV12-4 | TGTGCCAGCAGTTTAAGGTACGGCCAAGCTTTCTTT | CASSLRYGQAFF
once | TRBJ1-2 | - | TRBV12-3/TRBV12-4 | TGTGCCAGCAGACTCCCTTCAGGGCACTACACCTTC | CASRLPSGHYTF
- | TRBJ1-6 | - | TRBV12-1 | TGTGCCAGCAGCTTTCCAGCCAGGGGGGCCTCCTATAATTCACCCCTCCACTTT | CASSFPARGASYNSPLHF
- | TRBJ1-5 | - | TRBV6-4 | TGTGCCAGCAGTGACTCGAGGGCTCCCCAAGCGGGCAATCAGCCCCAGCATTTT | CASSDSRAPQAGNQPQHF
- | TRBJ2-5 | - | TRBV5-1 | TGCGCCAGCAGCTTGGGGCAGGGAAGGGAGACCCAGTACTTC | CASSLGQGRETQYF
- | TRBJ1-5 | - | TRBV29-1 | TGCAGCGTAACTACAGGGTCGGGCAATCAGCCCCAGCATTTT | CSVTTGSGNQPQHF
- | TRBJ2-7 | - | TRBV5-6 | TGTGCCAGCAGCTTAGGAACAAGTCGGTACGAGCAGTACTTC | CASSLGTSRYEQYF
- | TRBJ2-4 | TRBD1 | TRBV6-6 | TGTGCCAGCAGTGACCAGGGGGAAGGCAAAAACATTCAGTACTTC | CASSDQGEGKNIQYF
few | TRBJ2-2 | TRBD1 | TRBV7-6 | TGTGCCAGCAGCCCCCGGACAGGGGGCACCGGGGAGCTGTTTTTT | CASSPRTGGTGELFF
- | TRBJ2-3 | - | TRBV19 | TGTGCCAGTAGTGCGTTAGATACGCAGTATTTT | CASSALDTQYF
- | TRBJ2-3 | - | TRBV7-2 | TGTGCCAGCAGCCGCAGGGGCTCAGATACGCAGTATTTT | CASSRRGSDTQYF
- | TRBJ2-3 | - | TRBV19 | TGTGCCAGTAGTAGGGGTGCACTCCCCCCAGATACGCAGTATTTT | CASSRGALPPDTQYF
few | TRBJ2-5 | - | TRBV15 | TGTGCCACCAGCAGGTCTGAGACCCAGTACTTC | CATSRSETQYF
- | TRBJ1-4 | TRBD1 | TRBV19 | TGTGCCAGTCGTCGGACAGGACCAACTAATGAAAAACTGTTTTTT | CASRRTGPTNEKLFF
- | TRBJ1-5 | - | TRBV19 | TGTGCCAGTAGTATAGCGCTCCAGGGGATTCAGCCCCAGCATTTT | CASSIALQGIQPQHF
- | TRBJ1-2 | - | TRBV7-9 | TGTGCCAGCAGCCGGGGACATCTAGCTAACTATGGCTACACCTTC | CASSRGHLANYGYTF
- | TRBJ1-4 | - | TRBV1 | TGCACCAGCAGACCGGGACAACCGGCGGCAACTAATGAAAAACTGTTTTTT | CTSRPGQPAATNEKLFF
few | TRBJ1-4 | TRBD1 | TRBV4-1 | TGCGCCAGCAGCCCCTGGGGGACAGGGGAAACTAATGAAAAACTGTTTTTT | CASSPWGTGETNEKLFF
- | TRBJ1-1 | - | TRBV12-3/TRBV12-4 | TGTGCCAGCAGTTTAGACGGGGGGCCTGAAGCTTTCTTT | CASSLDGGPEAFF
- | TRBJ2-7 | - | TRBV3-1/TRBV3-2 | TGTGCCAGCAGCCAGCGGGGTAACTACGAGCAGTACTTC | CASSQRGNYEQYF
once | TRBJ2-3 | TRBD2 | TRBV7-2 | TGTGCCAGCAGCTTACCTGCGGGGGGGCAGGGTACGCAGTATTTT | CASSLPAGGQGTQYF
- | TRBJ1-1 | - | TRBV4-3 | TGCGCCAGCAGCCAGGGGCGTCGGGGCACTGAAGCTTTCTTT | CASSQGRRGTEAFF
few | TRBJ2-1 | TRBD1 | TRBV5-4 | TGTGCCAGCAGTGACAGGGCAGGGGACAATGAGCAGTTCTTC | CASSDRAGDNEQFF
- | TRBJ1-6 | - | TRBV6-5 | TGTGCCAGCAGCAACAGACCGGAGGAACCCCTCCACTTT | CASSNRPEEPLHF
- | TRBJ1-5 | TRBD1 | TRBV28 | TGTGCCAGCAGTTTTCTTTGGTCCGGGACAGAGAATCAGCCCCAGCATTTT | CASSFLWSGTENQPQHF
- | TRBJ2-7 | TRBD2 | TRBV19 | TGTGCCAGTCGCCCAAAGGCGGGCGGGGGCTACGAGCAGTACTTC | CASRPKAGGGYEQYF